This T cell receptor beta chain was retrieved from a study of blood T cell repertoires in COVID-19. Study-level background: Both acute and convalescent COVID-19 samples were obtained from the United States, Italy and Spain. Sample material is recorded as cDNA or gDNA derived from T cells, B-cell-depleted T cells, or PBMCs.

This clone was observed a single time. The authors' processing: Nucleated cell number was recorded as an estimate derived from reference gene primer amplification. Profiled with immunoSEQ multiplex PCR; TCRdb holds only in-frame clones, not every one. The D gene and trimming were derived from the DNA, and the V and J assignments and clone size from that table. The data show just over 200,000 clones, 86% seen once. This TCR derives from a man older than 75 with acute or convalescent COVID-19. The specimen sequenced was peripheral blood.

CDR3 sequence (DNA): TGTGCCAGCAGCTCCGCTCGGGTCGGCACAGATACGCAGTATTTT. This translates into CASSSARVGTDTQYF. The chain employs TRBV5-5 and TRBJ2-3; no clear D. In germline, CDR1 is SGHKS, CDR2 YYEKEE (reference sequence). The CDR3 sequence is 15 residues long. The germline V and J ends were trimmed by 3 bases and 1 base, with 12 bases remaining between them.